This T cell receptor beta chain emerged from a study of identical twins. Study-level findings and limits: Out-of-frame TCR alpha sharing in monozygotic twins exceeded recombination model predictions. Part of the zero-insertion signal could reflect confounding by invariant MAIT and iNKT cells. Out-of-frame beta sequences exhibited a weaker degree of excess twin sharing.

In regard to this clonotype: Its target is not known.

Each CDR3 protein gets one entry after TCRdb re-called the 5' RACE reads with MiXCR. The sample includes roughly 690,000 distinct CDR3 sequences, roughly 20% of them seen just once. The trim removed 5 bases at V and 2 bases at J, leaving 7 bases unmatched. The CDR3 loop spans 14 amino acids. Germline CDR1 DFQATT, CDR2 SNEGSKA (reference sequence). These same data were also listed under a study on T cells expressing NK-cell markers. That publication notes: Researchers got TCR beta repertoires out of sorted CD3+CD56+NKG2C+, CD3+CD56+NKG2C- and CD3+CD56-NKG2C+ T cells.

The receptor was isolated from a woman aged 18-29 years in good health. Material: PBMCs. The rearrangement joins TRBV20-1 to TRBJ2-3; TRBD2 matches at 7 bases. The CDR3 region is CSAYRGGLTDTQYF. The CDR3 region has the DNA TGCAGTGCTTACCGCGGGGGACTCACAGATACGCAGTATTTT.